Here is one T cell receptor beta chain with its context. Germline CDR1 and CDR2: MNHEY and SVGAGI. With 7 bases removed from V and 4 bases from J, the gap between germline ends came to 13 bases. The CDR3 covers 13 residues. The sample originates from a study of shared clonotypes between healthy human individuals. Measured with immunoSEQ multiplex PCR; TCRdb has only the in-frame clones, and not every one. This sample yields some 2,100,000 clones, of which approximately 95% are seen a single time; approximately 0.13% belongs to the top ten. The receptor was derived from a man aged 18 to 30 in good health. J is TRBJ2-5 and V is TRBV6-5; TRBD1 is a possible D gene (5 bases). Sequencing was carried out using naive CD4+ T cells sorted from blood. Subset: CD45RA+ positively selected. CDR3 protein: CASTARVSETQYF. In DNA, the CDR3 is TGTGCCAGCACCGCCAGGGTGTCAGAGACCCAGTACTTC.